This T cell receptor beta chain was recorded in a study of blood T cell repertoires in COVID-19. Study-level background: PBMCs, B-cell-depleted T cells, or T cells were the source of the cDNA or gDNA that made up the material.

From germline, CDR1 is SGHRS and CDR2 YFSETQ. V gave up 4 bases and J gave up 6 bases; unmatched junction bases: 12. This CDR3 has 15 amino acids. As processed by the authors: The assay estimated nucleated cells by amplifying reference gene primers. Profiled with immunoSEQ multiplex PCR; TCRdb holds only in-frame clones, not every one. For V, J and clone size, that table is used; D and trimming come from the DNA. This sample has around 250,000 clones, with 89% found just once. The clonotype comes from a woman aged 35 to 49 who had recovered from COVID-19. V and J are TRBV5-1 and TRBJ1-1, with TRBD1 matching over 7 bases. Sequenced: peripheral blood. The DNA of the CDR3 is TGCGCCAGCAGCCCAATCTTTACAGGGGACTCTGAAGCTTTCTTT. Its protein is CASSPIFTGDSEAFF.